These 14 T cell receptor beta chains were all obtained from the same sample, sequenced in a study of technical replicates of blood from a few donors. Clones were read by immunoSEQ multiplex PCR, and TCRdb kept only the in-frame ones, dropping some. The data show fewer than 100,000 clones, 75% to 95% seen once. Material for sequencing was T cells isolated from PBMCs. These TCRs come from a human donor in good health.

This chain links TRBV7-2 with TRBJ2-7; D remains ambiguous. V lost 6 bases, J lost 3 bases, and 6 bases lay in between. Germline V gives CDR1 SGHTA, CDR2 FQGNSA. The CDR3 is 11 amino acids. CDR3 sequence reads: CASSSHYEQYF. The CDR3 bases are TGTGCCAGCAGTTCCCACTACGAGCAGTACTTC.

A single count supports this clone. V usage is TRBV5-1 and J usage is TRBJ2-7; D perhaps matches TRBD1 (5 bases). Germline V gene data show CDR1 as SGHRS and CDR2 as YFSETQ. V was trimmed by 0 bases and J by 2 bases, leaving 12 bases between them. This CDR3 contains 15 residues. The CDR3 protein is CASSLATGGAYEQYF. The CDR3 DNA reads as TGCGCCAGCAGCTTGGCCACAGGTGGAGCCTACGAGCAGTACTTC. Combining the CDR3 with reference TRBV5-1 and TRBJ2-7 gives the whole variable domain KAGVTQTPRYLIKTRGQQVTLSCSPISGHRSVSWYQQTPGQGLQFLFEYFSETQRNKGNFPGRFSGRQFSNSRSEMNVSTLELGDSALYLCASSLATGGAYEQYFGPGTRLTVT.

This chain links TRBV13 with TRBJ2-5; 12 nucleotides match TRBD2. V was pared by 4 bases and J by 4 bases, with 10 bases of the junction left unmatched. Per germline, CDR1 PRHDT and CDR2 FYEKMQ (reference sequence). The CDR3 spans 17 residues. The CDR3 is CASSSGRLAGEGETQYF. CDR3 DNA sequence: TGTGCCAGCAGCTCTGGCCGACTAGCGGGAGAAGGAGAGACCCAGTACTTC.

The rearrangement uses TRBV18 and TRBJ1-2; D gene ambiguous. Germline assignment: CDR1 KGHSH and CDR2 LQKENI. The CDR3 loop spans 16 amino acids. The ends were cut back, 0 bases at V and 8 bases at J, with 19 bases in the middle. Here the CDR3 reads CASSPPWAGPLYGYTF. The CDR3 DNA reads TGTGCCAGCTCACCACCGTGGGCCGGCCCCCTCTACGGCTACACCTTC.

This clone was detected only once. V gene TRBV11-3 combines with J gene TRBJ2-1, with 7 positions matching TRBD1. The CDR3 covers 14 residues. With 2 bases clipped from V and 9 bases from J, the junction kept 7 bases outside the gene matches. CDR1 and CDR2 from the germline V gene are SGHNT and YENEEA. The CDR3 loop reads CASSLSSPGGEQFF. In DNA form, the CDR3 reads TGTGCCAGCAGCTTAAGTTCGCCAGGGGGTGAGCAGTTCTTC.

Only one count was recorded for this clone. The chain combines TRBV7-3 with TRBJ2-1, with TRBD2 matching over 8 bases. The CDR3 runs 14 residues. In germline, CDR1 is SGHTA, CDR2 FQGTGA. Trimming took 5 bases from V and 4 from J; bases not matched to a gene: 4. The CDR3 here is CASSKSGGYNEQFF. The CDR3 bases are TGTGCCAGCAGCAAAAGCGGGGGATACAATGAGCAGTTCTTC.

The chain combines TRBV7-8 with TRBJ1-2; D possibly corresponds to TRBD1 (6 bases). CDR3 length equals 15 residues. Trimming took off 5 bases at V and 2 bases at J, with 15 bases between the two ends. Germline CDR1 and CDR2: SGHVS and FQNEAQ. CDR3 bases: TGTGCCAGCAGCCTCAGGGGCCGTTCGAACTATGGCTACACCTTC. The encoded protein is CASSLRGRSNYGYTF.

The chain combines TRBV5-8 with TRBJ1-4, with D unclear. The CDR3 covers 13 residues. Trimming stripped 2 bases from V and 4 bases from J, with 6 bases between. Looked up from germline, CDR1 is SGHTS and CDR2 is YDEGEE. CDR3 amino acids: CASSFGLNEKLFF. The CDR3 DNA reads as TGTGCCAGCAGCTTTGGGCTTAATGAAAAACTGTTTTTT.

The J gene is TRBJ2-3, the V gene TRBV5-4, with TRBD1 identical over 8 bases. This CDR3 has 20 amino acids. Trimming removed 4 bases from V and 1 base from J; junction bases left unmatched: 20. Germline values: CDR1 SGHNT, CDR2 YYREEE (reference sequence). The CDR3 loop is CASSLKVDRARGRGTDTQYF. The CDR3 DNA reads TGTGCCAGCAGCCTCAAAGTGGACAGGGCAAGGGGCCGGGGCACAGATACGCAGTATTTT.

This chain joins TRBV19 and TRBJ1-1; D is possibly TRBD1 (6 bases). Germline CDR1 is LNHDA and CDR2 is SQIVND (reference sequence). The CDR3 runs to 17 residues. Trimming stripped 5 bases from V and 0 bases from J, with 19 bases between. The CDR3 spells CASSALPTGKVNTEAFF. CDR3 coding DNA: TGTGCCAGTAGTGCACTACCCACAGGGAAGGTGAACACTGAAGCTTTCTTT. Full variable domain (outside the CDR3, taken from reference TRBV19 and TRBJ1-1): DGGITQSPKYLFRKEGQNVTLSCEQNLNHDAMYWYRQDPGQGLRLIYYSQIVNDFQKGDIAEGYSVSREKKESFPLTVTSAQKNPTAFYLCASSALPTGKVNTEAFFGQGTRLTVV.

The chain has TRBV10-3 and TRBJ2-7, with 7 bases that match TRBD1. Germline V CDR1 and CDR2: ENHRY, SYGVKD. The CDR3 runs to 14 residues. J gave up 4 bases and V 3 bases, and 6 bases lay outside the gene matches. The CDR3 is CAISDEGATYEQYF. The CDR3 DNA is TGTGCCATCAGTGACGAGGGGGCTACGTACGAGCAGTACTTC.

This clone was picked up a small number of times. The genes are TRBV5-6 and TRBJ2-2; 8 bases fit TRBD1. Germline CDR1 reads SGHDT; CDR2 reads YYEEEE. The CDR3 runs 14 residues. V lost 3 bases, J lost 4 bases, and 2 bases stayed unmatched. This chain's CDR3 is CASSWGQVTGELFF. The DNA of the CDR3 is TGTGCCAGCAGCTGGGGACAGGTCACCGGGGAGCTGTTTTTT. The full variable domain, rest sourced from reference TRBV5-6 and TRBJ2-2, is DAGVTQSPTHLIKTRGQQVTLRCSPKSGHDTVSWYQQALGQGPQFIFQYYEEEERQRGNFPDRFSGHQFPNYSSELNVNALLLGDSALYLCASSWGQVTGELFFGEGSRLTVL.

The genes are TRBV28 and TRBJ2-7; the D is unclear. Trimming stripped 5 bases from V and 2 bases from J, with 7 bases between. Germline lookup yields CDR1 MDHEN and CDR2 SYDVKM. This CDR3 spans 12 amino acids. CDR3 in DNA: TGTGCCAGCAGTATCTTCGCCTACGAGCAGTACTTC. Translated, it gives CASSIFAYEQYF.

The chain employs TRBV9 and TRBJ2-1; possibly TRBD2 for D (7 bases). Trimming removed 0 bases at V and 8 bases at J, with 24 bases between. The CDR3 sequence is 18 residues long. Germline V gene lookup returns CDR1 SGDLS and CDR2 YYNGEE. The CDR3 sequence: CASSVEEGGTAVLDEQFF. The DNA for the CDR3 is TGTGCCAGCAGCGTAGAAGAGGGGGGGACCGCCGTCTTGGATGAGCAGTTCTTC.